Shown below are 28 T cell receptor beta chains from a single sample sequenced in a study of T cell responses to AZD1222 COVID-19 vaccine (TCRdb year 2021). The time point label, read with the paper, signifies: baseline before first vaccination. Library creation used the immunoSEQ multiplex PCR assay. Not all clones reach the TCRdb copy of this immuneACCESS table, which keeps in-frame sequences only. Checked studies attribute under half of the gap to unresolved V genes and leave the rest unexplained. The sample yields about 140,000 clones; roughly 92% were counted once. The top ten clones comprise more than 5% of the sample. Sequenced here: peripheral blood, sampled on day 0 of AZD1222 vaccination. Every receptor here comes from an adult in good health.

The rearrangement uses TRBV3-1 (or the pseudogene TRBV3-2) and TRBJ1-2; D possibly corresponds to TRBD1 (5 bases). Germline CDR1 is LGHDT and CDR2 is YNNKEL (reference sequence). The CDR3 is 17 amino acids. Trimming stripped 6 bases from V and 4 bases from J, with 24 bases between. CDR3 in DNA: TGTGCCAGCAGTCGTTGGACACCCGCGCCTCCGGGCTATGGCTACACCTTC. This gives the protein CASSRWTPAPPGYGYTF.

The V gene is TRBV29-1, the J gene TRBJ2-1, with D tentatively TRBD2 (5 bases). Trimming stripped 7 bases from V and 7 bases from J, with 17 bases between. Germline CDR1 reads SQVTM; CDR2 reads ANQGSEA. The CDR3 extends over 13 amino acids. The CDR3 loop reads CSASGSGENEQFF. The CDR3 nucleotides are TGCAGCGCCTCGGGATCCGGGGAAAATGAGCAGTTCTTC.

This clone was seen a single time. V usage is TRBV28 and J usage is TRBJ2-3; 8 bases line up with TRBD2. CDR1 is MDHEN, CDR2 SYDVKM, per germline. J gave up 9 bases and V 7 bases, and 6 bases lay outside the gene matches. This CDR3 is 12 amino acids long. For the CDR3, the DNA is TGTGCCAGCATAAGAACTAGCGGAACGCAGTATTTT. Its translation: CASIRTSGTQYF.

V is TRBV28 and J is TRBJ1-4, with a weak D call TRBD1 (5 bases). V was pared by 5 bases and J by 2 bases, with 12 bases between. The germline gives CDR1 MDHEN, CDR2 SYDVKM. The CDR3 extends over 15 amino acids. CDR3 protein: CASSVPRDTNEKLFF. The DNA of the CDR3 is TGTGCCAGCAGTGTACCACGGGACACTAATGAAAAACTGTTTTTT.

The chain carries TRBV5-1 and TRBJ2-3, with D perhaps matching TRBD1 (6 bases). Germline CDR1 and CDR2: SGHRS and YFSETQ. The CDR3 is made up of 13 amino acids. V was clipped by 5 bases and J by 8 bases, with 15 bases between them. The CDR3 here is CASRNTGTPTQYF. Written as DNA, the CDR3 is TGCGCCAGCAGAAACACCGGGACACCTACGCAGTATTTT.

CDR3 amino acids: CASSLSRRPGELFF. For the CDR3, the DNA is TGTGCCAGCAGCTTATCACGGCGGCCCGGGGAGCTGTTTTTT. The chain employs TRBV11-1 and TRBJ2-2, with unresolved D. The CDR3 has 14 residues. Germline V CDR1 and CDR2: SGHAT, FQDESV (reference sequence). V lost 2 bases and J lost 6, with 10 bases in between.

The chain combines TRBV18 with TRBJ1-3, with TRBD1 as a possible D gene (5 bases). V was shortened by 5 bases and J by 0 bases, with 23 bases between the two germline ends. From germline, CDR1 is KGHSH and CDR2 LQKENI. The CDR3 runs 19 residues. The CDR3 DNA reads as TGTGCCAGCTCATCCTGGGACTCCTTGAACGGTATCTCTGGAAACACCATATATTTT. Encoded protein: CASSSWDSLNGISGNTIYF.

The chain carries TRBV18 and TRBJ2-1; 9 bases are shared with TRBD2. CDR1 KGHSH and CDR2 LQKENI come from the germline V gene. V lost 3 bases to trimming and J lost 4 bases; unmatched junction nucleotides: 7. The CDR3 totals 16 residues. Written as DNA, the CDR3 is TGTGCCAGCTCACCTTTTAGCGGGAGATCGTACAATGAGCAGTTCTTC. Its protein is CASSPFSGRSYNEQFF. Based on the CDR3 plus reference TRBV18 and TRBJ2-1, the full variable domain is NAGVMQNPRHLVRRRGQEARLRCSPMKGHSHVYWYRQLPEEGLKFMVYLQKENIIDESGMPKERFSAEFPKEGPSILRIQQVVRGDSAAYFCASSPFSGRSYNEQFFGPGTRLTVL.

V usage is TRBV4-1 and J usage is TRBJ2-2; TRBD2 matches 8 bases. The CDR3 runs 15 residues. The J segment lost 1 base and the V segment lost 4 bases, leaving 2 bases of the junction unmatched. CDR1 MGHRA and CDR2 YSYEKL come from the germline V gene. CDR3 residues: CASSPSGQNTGELFF. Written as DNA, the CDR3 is TGCGCCAGCAGCCCTAGCGGGCAGAACACCGGGGAGCTGTTTTTT.

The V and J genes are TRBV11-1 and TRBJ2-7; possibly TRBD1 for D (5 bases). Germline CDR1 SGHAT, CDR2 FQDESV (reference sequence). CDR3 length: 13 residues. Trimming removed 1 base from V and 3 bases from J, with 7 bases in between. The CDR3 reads CASSLETVYEQYF. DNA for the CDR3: TGTGCCAGCAGCTTAGAGACAGTCTACGAGCAGTACTTC.

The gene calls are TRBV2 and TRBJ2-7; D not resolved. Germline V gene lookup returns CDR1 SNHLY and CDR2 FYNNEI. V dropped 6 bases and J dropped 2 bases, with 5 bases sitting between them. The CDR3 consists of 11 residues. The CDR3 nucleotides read TGTGCCAGCAGCATTGCCTACGAGCAGTACTTC. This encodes CASSIAYEQYF. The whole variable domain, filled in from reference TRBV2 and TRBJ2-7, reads EPEVTQTPSHQVTQMGQEVILRCVPISNHLYFYWYRQILGQKVEFLVSFYNNEISEKSEIFDDQFSVERPDGSNFTLKIRSTKLEDSAMYFCASSIAYEQYFGPGTRLTVT.

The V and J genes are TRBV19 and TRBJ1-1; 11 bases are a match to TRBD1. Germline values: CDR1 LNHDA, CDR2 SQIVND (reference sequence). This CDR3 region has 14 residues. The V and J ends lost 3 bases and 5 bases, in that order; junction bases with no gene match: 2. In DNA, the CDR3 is TGTGCCAGTAGTATGGGGGACAGGGGGACTGAAGCTTTCTTT. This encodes CASSMGDRGTEAFF. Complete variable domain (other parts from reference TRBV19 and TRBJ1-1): DGGITQSPKYLFRKEGQNVTLSCEQNLNHDAMYWYRQDPGQGLRLIYYSQIVNDFQKGDIAEGYSVSREKKESFPLTVTSAQKNPTAFYLCASSMGDRGTEAFFGQGTRLTVV.

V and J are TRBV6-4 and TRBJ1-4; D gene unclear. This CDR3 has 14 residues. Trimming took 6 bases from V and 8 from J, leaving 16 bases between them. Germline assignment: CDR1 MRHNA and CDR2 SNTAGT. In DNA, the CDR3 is TGTGCCAGCAGCCAAGGAACTCGCGGCGAAAAACTGTTTTTT. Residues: CASSQGTRGEKLFF.

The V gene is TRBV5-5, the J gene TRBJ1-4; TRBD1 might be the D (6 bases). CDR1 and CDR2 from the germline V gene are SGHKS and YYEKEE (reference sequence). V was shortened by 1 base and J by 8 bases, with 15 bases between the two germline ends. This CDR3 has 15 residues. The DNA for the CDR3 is TGTGCCAGCAGCTTGAGCCCACAGGGCGGGGAAAAACTGTTTTTT. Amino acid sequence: CASSLSPQGGEKLFF.

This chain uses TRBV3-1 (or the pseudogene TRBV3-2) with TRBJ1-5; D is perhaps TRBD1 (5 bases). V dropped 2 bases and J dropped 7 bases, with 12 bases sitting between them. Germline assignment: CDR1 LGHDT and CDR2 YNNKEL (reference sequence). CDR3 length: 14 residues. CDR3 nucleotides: TGTGCCAGCAGCCAACAGGGTCTGGAGCAGCCCCAGCATTTT. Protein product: CASSQQGLEQPQHF.

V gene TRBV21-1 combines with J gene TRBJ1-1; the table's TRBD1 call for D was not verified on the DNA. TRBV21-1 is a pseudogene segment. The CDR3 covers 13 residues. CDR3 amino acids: CATLKTGGTEAFF. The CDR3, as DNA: TGTGCCACCCTGAAAACAGGGGGCACTGAAGCTTTCTTT.

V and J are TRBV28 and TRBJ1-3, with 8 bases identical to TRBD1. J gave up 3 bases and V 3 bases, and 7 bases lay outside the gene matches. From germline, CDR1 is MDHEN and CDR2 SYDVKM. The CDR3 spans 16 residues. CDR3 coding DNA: TGTGCCAGCAGTTTGTTCCAGACAGGGGTTGGAAACACCATATATTTT. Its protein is CASSLFQTGVGNTIYF. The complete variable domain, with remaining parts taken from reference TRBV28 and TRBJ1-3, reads DVKVTQSSRYLVKRTGEKVFLECVQDMDHENMFWYRQDPGLGLRLIYFSYDVKMKEKGDIPEGYSVSREKKERFSLILESASTNQTSMYLCASSLFQTGVGNTIYFGEGSWLTVV.

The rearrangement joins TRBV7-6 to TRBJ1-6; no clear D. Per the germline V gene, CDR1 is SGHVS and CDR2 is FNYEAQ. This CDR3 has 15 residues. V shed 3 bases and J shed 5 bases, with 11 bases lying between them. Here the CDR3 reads CASSFLRADNSPLHF. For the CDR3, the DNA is TGTGCCAGCAGCTTCTTACGAGCAGATAATTCACCCCTCCACTTT.

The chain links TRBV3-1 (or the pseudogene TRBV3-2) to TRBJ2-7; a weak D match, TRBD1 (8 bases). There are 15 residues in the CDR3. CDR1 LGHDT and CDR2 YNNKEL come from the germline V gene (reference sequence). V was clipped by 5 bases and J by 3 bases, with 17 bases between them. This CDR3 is CASSRTGGAFYEQYF. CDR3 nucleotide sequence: TGTGCCAGCAGCAGAACAGGGGGGGCTTTCTACGAGCAGTACTTC.

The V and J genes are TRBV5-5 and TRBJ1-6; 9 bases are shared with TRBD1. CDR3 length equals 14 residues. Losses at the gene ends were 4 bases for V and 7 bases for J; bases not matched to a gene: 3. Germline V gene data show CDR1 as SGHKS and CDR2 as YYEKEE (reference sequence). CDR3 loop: CASSGTGQNSPLHF. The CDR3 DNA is TGTGCCAGCAGCGGGACAGGGCAAAATTCACCCCTCCACTTT.

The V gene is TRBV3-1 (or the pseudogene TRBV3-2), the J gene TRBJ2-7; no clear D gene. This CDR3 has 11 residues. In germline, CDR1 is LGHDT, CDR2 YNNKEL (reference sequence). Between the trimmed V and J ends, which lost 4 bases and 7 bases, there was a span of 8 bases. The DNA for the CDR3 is TGTGCCAGCAGCCCCGGTTGGGAGCAGTACTTC. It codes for CASSPGWEQYF.

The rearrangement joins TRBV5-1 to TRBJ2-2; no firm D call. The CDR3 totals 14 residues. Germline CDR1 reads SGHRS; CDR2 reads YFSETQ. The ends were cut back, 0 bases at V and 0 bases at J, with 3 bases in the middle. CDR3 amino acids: CASSLVPNTGELFF. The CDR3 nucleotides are TGCGCCAGCAGCTTGGTTCCGAACACCGGGGAGCTGTTTTTT.

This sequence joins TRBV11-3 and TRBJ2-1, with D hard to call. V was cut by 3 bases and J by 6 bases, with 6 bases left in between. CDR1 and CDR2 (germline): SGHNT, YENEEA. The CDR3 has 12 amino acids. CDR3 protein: CASSFMGNEQFF. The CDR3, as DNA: TGTGCCAGCAGCTTTATGGGCAATGAGCAGTTCTTC.

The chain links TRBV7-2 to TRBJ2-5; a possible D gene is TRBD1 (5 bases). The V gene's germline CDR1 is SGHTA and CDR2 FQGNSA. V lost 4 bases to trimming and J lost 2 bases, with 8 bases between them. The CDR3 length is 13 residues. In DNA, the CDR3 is TGTGCCAGCAGCTCAGGGTTTCAAGAGACCCAGTACTTC. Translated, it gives CASSSGFQETQYF.

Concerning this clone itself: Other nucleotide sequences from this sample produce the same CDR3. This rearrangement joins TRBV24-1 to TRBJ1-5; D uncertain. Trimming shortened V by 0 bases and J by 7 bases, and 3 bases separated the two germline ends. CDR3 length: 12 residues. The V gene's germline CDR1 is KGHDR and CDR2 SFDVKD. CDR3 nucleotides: TGTGCCACCAGTGATTTGAACCAGCCCCAGCATTTT. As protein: CATSDLNQPQHF.

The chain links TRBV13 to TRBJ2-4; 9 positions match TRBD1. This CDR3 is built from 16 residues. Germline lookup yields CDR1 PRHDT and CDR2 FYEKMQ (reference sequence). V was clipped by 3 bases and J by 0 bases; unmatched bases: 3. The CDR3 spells CASSFLQGAAKNIQYF. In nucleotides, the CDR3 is TGTGCCAGCAGCTTTCTACAGGGGGCAGCCAAAAACATTCAGTACTTC.

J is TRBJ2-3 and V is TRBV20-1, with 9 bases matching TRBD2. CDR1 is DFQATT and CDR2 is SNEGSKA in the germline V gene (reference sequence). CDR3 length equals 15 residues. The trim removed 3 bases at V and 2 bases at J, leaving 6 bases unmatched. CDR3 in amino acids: CSASLLAGLTDTQYF. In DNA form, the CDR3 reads TGCAGTGCTAGTCTTCTAGCGGGGCTCACAGATACGCAGTATTTT.

CDR3 coding DNA: TGTGCCAGCAGCGCGGGGGAGACCCAGTACTTC. This gives the protein CASSAGETQYF. The J gene is TRBJ2-5, the V gene TRBV11-2; TRBD2 might be the D (6 bases). Trimming pared 5 bases from V and 5 bases from J, leaving 6 bases between. Germline V lookup: CDR1 SGHAT, CDR2 FQNNGV. The length of the CDR3 is 11 residues.